Below are 27 T cell receptor beta chains sequenced from a single sample in a study of T cells after yellow fever vaccination. TCRdb re-called the 5' RACE reads through MiXCR, storing one row per CDR3 protein. This sample yields about 69,000 distinct CDR3 sequences, of which about 6% are seen a single time; roughly 2% belongs to the top ten. The sample in question was CD4+ T cells sorted from PBMCs, obtained approximately 15 days after the first yellow fever vaccination. The receptors were sampled from a man younger than 35 who received the YFV17D yellow fever vaccine.

The sample holds many counts of this clonotype. The J gene is TRBJ2-1, the V gene TRBV5-1, with 10 bases identical to TRBD2. Germline V gene lookup returns CDR1 SGHRS and CDR2 YFSETQ. The CDR3 covers 14 residues. J lost 7 bases, V lost 4 bases, and 5 bases had no gene match. This chain's CDR3 is CASSRAGGPNEQFF. CDR3 bases: TGCGCCAGCAGCCGAGCGGGGGGGCCGAATGAGCAGTTCTTC.

Many counts were recorded for this clonotype. The chain links TRBV10-1 to TRBJ2-2; D gene uncertain. The V and J ends lost 6 bases and 4 bases respectively, with 9 bases between them. The CDR3 length is 13 residues. Germline V gene lookup returns CDR1 WNHNN and CDR2 SYGVQD (reference sequence). The CDR3 nucleotides read TGCGCCAGCAGGCGAGATGGCACCGGGGAGCTGTTTTTT. Protein product: CASRRDGTGELFF.

This clonotype appeared a few times. J is TRBJ1-6 and V is TRBV20-1, with D possibly matching TRBD1 (5 bases). Trimming took off 1 base at V and 0 bases at J, with 16 bases between the two ends. Germline CDR1 reads DFQATT; CDR2 reads SNEGSKA (reference sequence). This CDR3 has 18 residues. CDR3 bases: TGCAGTGCTAGAGCCCCGTCGGAGGGGAGCTCCTATAATTCACCCCTCCACTTT. Translation gives CSARAPSEGSSYNSPLHF.

This clonotype was recorded at least ten times. The chain is built from TRBV7-2 and TRBJ2-3; 7 bases are shared with TRBD2. The germline CDR1 and CDR2 sequences are SGHTA and FQGNSA. The V gene end was trimmed by 8 bases and the J gene end by 0 bases; junction bases not matched to a gene: 8. This CDR3 contains 15 residues. The CDR3 reads CASRSSGVSTDTQYF. For the CDR3, the DNA is TGTGCCAGCCGGTCCAGCGGGGTGAGCACAGATACGCAGTATTTT.

This clonotype was picked up many times. The rearrangement joins TRBV29-1 to TRBJ2-1, with 8 bases aligning to TRBD2. The CDR3 loop spans 13 amino acids. In germline, CDR1 is SQVTM, CDR2 ANQGSEA. With 7 bases clipped from V and 0 bases from J, the junction kept 2 bases outside the gene matches. The CDR3 loop reads CSAGGVSYNEQFF. The CDR3 DNA reads TGCAGCGCGGGGGGGGTCTCCTACAATGAGCAGTTCTTC.

There are many counts of this clonotype. V usage is TRBV7-2 and J usage is TRBJ2-1, with D perhaps TRBD1 (6 bases). Germline CDR1 reads SGHTA; CDR2 reads FQGNSA. V lost 7 bases to trimming and J lost 3 bases, with 16 bases between them. This CDR3 contains 15 residues. The CDR3 loop is CASTIPRGFYNEQFF. DNA of the CDR3: TGTGCCAGCACCATCCCAAGGGGGTTCTACAATGAGCAGTTCTTC.

This clonotype came up many times. The rearrangement joins TRBV5-1 to TRBJ2-1; the match to TRBD2 covers 7 bases. Germline V lookup: CDR1 SGHRS, CDR2 YFSETQ. Trimming at V came to 2 bases and at J to 2 bases, leaving 10 bases not matched to a gene. This CDR3 has 17 residues. CDR3 coding DNA: TGCGCCAGCAGCTTTGGTGCGGGGGTTATAACCTACAATGAGCAGTTCTTC. Amino acids: CASSFGAGVITYNEQFF.

At least ten counts were recorded for this clonotype. V usage is TRBV5-6 and J usage is TRBJ2-1; D unclear. The germline V gene has CDR1 SGHDT and CDR2 YYEEEE. The V end was cut by 2 bases, the J end by 8 bases, with 5 bases between. The CDR3 is 11 residues long. CDR3 residues: CASSLWDEQFF. The CDR3 nucleotides are TGTGCCAGCAGCTTATGGGATGAGCAGTTCTTC.

This clonotype was picked up many times. The V and J genes are TRBV5-1 and TRBJ2-3; D perhaps matches TRBD1 (6 bases). This CDR3 comprises 15 residues. V was pared by 7 bases and J by 5 bases, with 20 bases between. In germline, CDR1 is SGHRS, CDR2 YFSETQ. CDR3 sequence reads: CASRRLWGPGDTQYF. The DNA of the CDR3 is TGCGCCAGCCGGAGACTCTGGGGGCCAGGAGATACGCAGTATTTT.

This clonotype was observed many times. V and J are TRBV4-3 and TRBJ2-1; 8 nucleotides match TRBD2. Germline trimming cut 2 bases from V and 1 base from J; bases unmatched to any gene: 4. The CDR3 is 16 residues long. Germline V lookup: CDR1 LGHNA, CDR2 YSLEER. CDR3 sequence: CASSQSRGGSYNEQFF. DNA for the CDR3: TGCGCCAGCAGCCAATCCCGCGGGGGGTCCTACAATGAGCAGTTCTTC.

The CDR3 coding sequence is TGTGCCAGCAGCCAAACAACCAACCCCTACAATGAGCAGTTCTTC. It specifies CASSQTTNPYNEQFF. V and J are TRBV3-1 and TRBJ2-1; D is unresolved. Trimming left V 2 bases short and J 2 bases short, with 10 bases between. Germline V gives CDR1 LGHDT, CDR2 YNNKEL (reference sequence). This CDR3 contains 15 residues.

This clonotype has ten or more counts. The chain recombines TRBV5-6 with TRBJ1-1; D remains unclear. The CDR3 has 11 amino acids. The germline V gene encodes CDR1 SGHDT and CDR2 YYEEEE. Trimming removed 4 bases at V and 7 bases at J, with 8 bases between. CDR3 sequence: CASSVGVEAFF. In DNA form, the CDR3 reads TGTGCCAGCAGCGTGGGAGTTGAAGCTTTCTTT. The variable domain in full, with the rest retrieved from reference TRBV5-6 and TRBJ1-1, is DAGVTQSPTHLIKTRGQQVTLRCSPKSGHDTVSWYQQALGQGPQFIFQYYEEEERQRGNFPDRFSGHQFPNYSSELNVNALLLGDSALYLCASSVGVEAFFGQGTRLTVV.

This clonotype was observed at least ten times. V usage is TRBV25-1 and J usage is TRBJ2-3, with TRBD2 matching over 10 bases. Germline V gives CDR1 MGHDK, CDR2 SYGVNS. V gave up 7 bases and J gave up 6 bases; unmatched junction bases: 10. The CDR3 has 15 amino acids. This CDR3 is CASNNKSGGADTQYF. In DNA, the CDR3 is TGTGCCAGCAACAATAAAAGCGGGGGGGCGGATACGCAGTATTTT.

In this sample, this clonotype turned up many times. This chain uses TRBV10-3 with TRBJ2-5; 14 bases agree with TRBD2. Unmatched junction bases numbered 14, after V lost 11 bases and J lost 3 bases. The germline V gene encodes CDR1 ENHRY and CDR2 SYGVKD. There are 17 residues in the CDR3. CDR3 residues: CAVGGRTSGGLKETQYF. For the CDR3, the DNA is TGTGCCGTCGGAGGGAGGACTAGCGGGGGGCTAAAAGAGACCCAGTACTTC.

This clonotype was seen repeatedly, ten times or more. This chain connects TRBV2 to TRBJ1-3; no firm D call. CDR1 and CDR2 from the germline V gene are SNHLY and FYNNEI. The germline V and J ends were trimmed by 3 bases and 3 bases, with 12 bases remaining between them. The CDR3 loop spans 15 amino acids. CDR3 in amino acids: CASSDEGGFGNTIYF. CDR3 in DNA: TGTGCCAGCAGTGACGAAGGAGGGTTTGGAAACACCATATATTTT.

This clonotype has ten or more counts. The V and J genes are TRBV29-1 and TRBJ2-3; D gene ambiguous. V was trimmed by 5 bases and J by 0 bases, leaving 9 bases between them. Germline assignment: CDR1 SQVTM and CDR2 ANQGSEA. The CDR3 consists of 13 residues. The CDR3 DNA reads as TGCAGCGTTAACGTGGGGAGCACAGATACGCAGTATTTT. Its translation is CSVNVGSTDTQYF.

This clonotype was found many times. The chain is built from TRBV20-1 and TRBJ2-5; D is tentatively TRBD1 or TRBD2 (5 bases each). The CDR3 sequence is 13 residues long. Germline CDR1 reads DFQATT; CDR2 reads SNEGSKA (reference sequence). The V end was cut by 2 bases, the J end by 1 base, with 8 bases between. CDR3 in amino acids: CSARPGTQETQYF. As DNA, the CDR3 is TGCAGTGCTAGACCGGGGACCCAAGAGACCCAGTACTTC.

This clonotype was seen at least ten times. The chain recombines TRBV4-2 with TRBJ1-6, with a tentative D call TRBD1 (6 bases). This CDR3 region has 16 residues. Germline V gene sequence: CDR1 LGHNA, CDR2 YNFKEQ. Deletions cut 1 base from V and 10 bases from J, with 17 bases between. The CDR3 reads CASSQVGQGLYSPLHF. In DNA form, the CDR3 reads TGTGCCAGCAGCCAAGTCGGCCAGGGGTTGTACTCACCCCTCCACTTT.

This clonotype was observed at least ten times. The V gene is TRBV20-1, the J gene TRBJ2-1, with 11 bases aligning to TRBD2. CDR1 is DFQATT and CDR2 is SNEGSKA in the germline V gene (reference sequence). The CDR3 contains 13 residues. The trim removed 5 bases at V and 8 bases at J, leaving 5 bases unmatched. The CDR3 reads CSADSGGADEQFF. DNA for the CDR3: TGCAGTGCTGATAGCGGGGGGGCCGATGAGCAGTTCTTC.

The genes are TRBV7-6 and TRBJ2-1; D assignment may be TRBD1 or TRBD2 (5 bases each). The CDR3 is 16 residues long. V lost 5 bases and J 7 bases, leaving 21 bases between the germline ends. Germline CDR1 reads SGHVS; CDR2 reads FNYEAQ. The CDR3 here is CASSVLGSIKGNEQFF. The CDR3 DNA is TGTGCCAGCAGCGTACTAGGTAGTATCAAGGGGAATGAGCAGTTCTTC.

This clonotype was seen repeatedly, ten times or more. The genes are TRBV29-1 and TRBJ2-5, with D perhaps matching TRBD1 (6 bases). This CDR3 has 13 amino acids. Germline V lookup: CDR1 SQVTM, CDR2 ANQGSEA. Trimming took off 5 bases at V and 7 bases at J, with 17 bases between the two ends. The CDR3 loop is CSVPGQNGATQYF. The CDR3 DNA sequence: TGCAGCGTTCCCGGACAGAACGGAGCGACCCAGTACTTC.

J is TRBJ1-6 and V is TRBV7-9, with 8 bases matching TRBD1. The ends lost 4 bases at V and 8 bases at J; junction bases unmatched: 7. The CDR3 has 15 amino acids. Germline CDR1 and CDR2: SEHNR and FQNEAQ (reference sequence). CDR3 nucleotides: TGTGCCAGCAGCTCGACGGACAGGGTGTATTCACCCCTCCACTTT. This sequence encodes CASSSTDRVYSPLHF.

This clonotype was counted at least ten times. The chain couples TRBV6-5 to TRBJ1-1; the D gene is possibly TRBD1 (6 bases). This CDR3 spans 16 amino acids. CDR1 and CDR2 from the germline V gene are MNHEY and SVGAGI. V was shortened by 0 bases and J by 5 bases, with 16 bases between the two germline ends. Here the CDR3 DNA reads TGTGCCAGCAGTTACTCCTCGGTCGGGGGGCGGACTGAAGCTTTCTTT. It translates to CASSYSSVGGRTEAFF.

The gene calls are TRBV29-1 and TRBJ2-5; 8 nucleotides match TRBD2. The V and J ends lost 6 bases and 4 bases, in that order; junction bases with no gene match: 22. This CDR3 is 18 amino acids long. CDR1 SQVTM and CDR2 ANQGSEA come from the germline V gene. CDR3 in amino acids: CSVPSGGGTALPPETQYF. CDR3 nucleotide sequence: TGCAGCGTCCCTTCGGGGGGGGGGACCGCCCTGCCCCCAGAGACCCAGTACTTC.

This clonotype was observed at least ten times. The rearrangement links TRBV6-5 to TRBJ1-1; D not resolved. The CDR3 spans 15 residues. Germline V CDR1 and CDR2: MNHEY, SVGAGI. V gave up 2 bases and J gave up 1 base, with 11 bases separating them. In nucleotides, the CDR3 is TGTGCCAGCAGTTACAACAGTCTCTGGAACACTGAAGCTTTCTTT. Protein product: CASSYNSLWNTEAFF.

This clonotype was seen at least ten times. V usage is TRBV20-1 and J usage is TRBJ1-4; D uncertain. The CDR3 is 13 amino acids. The V gene's germline CDR1 is DFQATT and CDR2 SNEGSKA (reference sequence). Deletions cut 3 bases from V and 0 bases from J, with 5 bases between. The CDR3 nucleotides are TGCAGTGCTAGCCCCTCAACTAATGAAAAACTGTTTTTT. Translation: CSASPSTNEKLFF.

This clonotype was detected ten times or more. The rearrangement links TRBV7-2 to TRBJ2-1, with D tentatively TRBD1 or TRBD2 (5 bases each). This CDR3 is built from 13 residues. Trimming took off 1 base at V and 8 bases at J, with 9 bases between the two ends. Germline V gene data show CDR1 as SGHTA and CDR2 as FQGNSA. The CDR3 DNA is TGTGCCAGCAGCTTAGGACGGGGCGATGAGCAGTTCTTC. This codes for CASSLGRGDEQFF.